The 15 T cell receptor beta chains in this list originate from one sample, sequenced in a study of T cells in Graves' hyperthyroidism and ophthalmopathy. The source material, RNA transcripts, was used to amplify TCR beta CDR3 regions. In the first-round RT-PCR of the TCR CDR3, the HTBI primer set was used. Via MiXCR, TCRdb re-called the multiplex PCR reads, giving one row per CDR3 protein. The table has 200,000 or so distinct CDR3 sequences, about a sixth seen once; the top ten hold roughly 50%. The source material was blood. These TCRs come from a woman in her 50s with Graves' hyperthyroidism.

This clonotype was seen more than once but under ten times. J is TRBJ2-2 and V is TRBV6-1; 8 bases are shared with TRBD2. The CDR3 is 17 amino acids. J lost 7 bases, V lost 4 bases, and 14 bases had no gene match. In germline, CDR1 is MNHNS, CDR2 SASEGT. The CDR3 here is CASSATSGLVIFGELFF. The DNA of the CDR3 is TGTGCCAGCAGTGCAACTTCGGGACTAGTCATATTCGGGGAGCTGTTTTTT.

This clonotype was seen at least ten times. The rearrangement links TRBV7-2 to TRBJ1-5, with unresolved D. Germline-derived CDR1 and CDR2 are SGHTA and FQGNSA. V gave up 5 bases and J gave up 1 base, with 9 bases separating them. This CDR3 is built from 14 residues. CDR3 nucleotides: TGTGCCAGCAGCCCACAAGGGAGCAATCAGCCCCAGCATTTT. Translating gives CASSPQGSNQPQHF.

This clonotype was detected only once. V and J are TRBV9 and TRBJ1-1, with no clear D. The CDR3 has 12 residues. V shed 4 bases and J shed 4 bases, with 8 bases lying between them. Looked up from germline, CDR1 is SGDLS and CDR2 is YYNGEE. The CDR3 DNA reads as TGTGCCAGCAGCCCCCAGGTCACTGAAGCTTTCTTT. As protein: CASSPQVTEAFF.

This clonotype has at least ten counts. The V call is TRBV11-2, the J call TRBJ2-1, with 9 bases identical to TRBD1. The CDR3 has 15 residues. Germline V gene sequence: CDR1 SGHAT, CDR2 FQNNGV. The junction had 7 bases not matched to a gene; V was cut back by 5 bases and J by 5 bases. The CDR3 DNA reads as TGTGCCAGCAGCCCCCGGGGGACAGGGAACAATGAGCAGTTCTTC. Its protein product is CASSPRGTGNNEQFF.

Points on this clonotype: At one boundary the junction diverges from the germline segment, which might be a read error. The chain joins TRBV30 to TRBJ1-2; 9 bases line up with TRBD1. The germline CDR1 and CDR2 sequences are GTSNPN and SVGIG (reference sequence). This CDR3 contains 15 residues. The CDR3 sequence: CALGGGTGLNSGYTF. DNA for the CDR3: TGTGCCCTAGGTGGGGGGACAGGGCTAAACTCTGGCTACACCTTC.

This clonotype was counted ten times or more. V is TRBV11-2 and J is TRBJ2-7, with 9 bases aligning to TRBD2. Germline loops: CDR1 SGHAT, CDR2 FQNNGV. CDR3 length: 14 residues. V dropped 5 bases and J dropped 3; count of bases not matched to a gene: 5. CDR3 sequence reads: CASSPREGRYEQYF. The CDR3 DNA reads TGTGCCAGCAGCCCGCGGGAGGGACGCTACGAGCAGTACTTC.

This clonotype was detected many times. V gene TRBV11-1 combines with J gene TRBJ2-3, with a possible D match to TRBD2 (6 bases). The CDR3 is 12 residues long. CDR1 is SGHAT and CDR2 is FQDESV in the germline V gene (reference sequence). With 7 bases removed from V and 5 bases from J, the gap between germline ends came to 10 bases. The CDR3 nucleotides read TGTGCCAGCATCTCCGGGGGAGATACGCAGTATTTT. Protein: CASISGGDTQYF.

In its sample, this clonotype was seen many times. The chain links TRBV12-3 or TRBV12-4 to TRBJ2-7; D assignment may be TRBD1 or TRBD2 (5 bases each). Trimming cost V 8 bases and J 4 bases, with 15 bases left between them. The CDR3 is 13 amino acids. The CDR3 DNA reads TGTGCCAGCCGGGACGAAAAAGGGTACGAGCAGTACTTC. It encodes CASRDEKGYEQYF.

The table lists this clonotype with a few counts. This sequence joins TRBV29-1 and TRBJ1-6; unclear D gene. The CDR3 loop spans 14 amino acids. V was trimmed by 1 base and J by 7 bases, leaving 11 bases between them. Germline assignment: CDR1 SQVTM and CDR2 ANQGSEA. CDR3 sequence: CSVEGASPNSPLHF. CDR3 bases: TGCAGCGTTGAAGGGGCCAGCCCAAATTCACCCCTCCACTTT.

In the case of this clonotype: A much bigger clone sits one base away, suggesting this may be a read error. The chain carries TRBV20-1 and TRBJ2-5; 7 bases match TRBD2. Matching the DNA end better, TRBJ2-1 makes the J call doubtful. Germline CDR1 is DFQATT and CDR2 is SNEGSKA (reference sequence). The CDR3 contains 16 residues. CDR3 region: CSARDEREDISETQFF. The CDR3 DNA reads TGCAGTGCTAGGGATGAACGGGAGGACATTTCGGAGACCCAGTTCTTC.

The chain links TRBV6-1 to TRBJ1-5, with D unresolved. Germline CDR1 MNHNS, CDR2 SASEGT. The CDR3 extends over 15 amino acids. V was cut by 5 bases and J by 0 bases, with 11 bases left in between. In nucleotides, the CDR3 is TGTGCCAGCAGTAAATGGGGTAGTAGCAATCAGCCCCAGCATTTT. This gives the protein CASSKWGSSNQPQHF.

The rearrangement uses TRBV4-1 and TRBJ2-1; the match to TRBD2 covers 8 bases. CDR1 and CDR2 (germline): MGHRA, YSYEKL. V lost 0 bases to trimming and J lost 1 base; unmatched junction nucleotides: 8. The CDR3 length is 18 residues. CDR3 protein: CASSQEGRASGSYNEQFF. The CDR3 DNA reads as TGCGCCAGCAGCCAAGAAGGTAGGGCTAGCGGGTCCTACAATGAGCAGTTCTTC.

This clonotype occurred a few times. The V gene is TRBV27, the J gene TRBJ2-5, with D perhaps matching TRBD1 or TRBD2 (5 bases each). Trimming left V 6 bases short and J 5 bases short, with 19 bases between. This CDR3 region has 15 residues. Germline loops: CDR1 MNHEY, CDR2 SMNVEV (reference sequence). This chain's CDR3 is CASSNRLRGGETQYF. CDR3 DNA: TGTGCCAGCAGCAACCGATTGAGGGGCGGGGAGACCCAGTACTTC.

This clonotype was picked up many times. Here the CDR3 DNA reads TGTGCCAGCAAAGATACCCGAGGAGCTTTCTTT. Translated, it gives CASKDTRGAFF. The chain employs TRBV28 and TRBJ1-1; D ambiguous. There are 11 residues in the CDR3. CDR1 and CDR2 from the germline V gene are MDHEN and SYDVKM. V dropped 7 bases and J dropped 10 bases, with 13 bases sitting between them.

This clonotype showed up just a few times. The chain uses TRBV12-3 or TRBV12-4 and TRBJ1-3, with 9 bases matching TRBD1. The CDR3 is 16 amino acids. Unmatched junction bases numbered 8, after V lost 6 bases and J lost 2 bases. CDR3 loop: CASSLTGGRAGNTIYF. The CDR3 DNA sequence: TGTGCCAGCAGCCTAACAGGGGGCCGGGCTGGAAACACCATATATTTT.